A single sample is the source of the 3 T cell receptor beta chains below, sequenced in a study of shared clonotypes between healthy human individuals. Libraries were prepared by immunoSEQ multiplex PCR; TCRdb keeps only in-frame clonotypes and omits some of them. The sample yields 800,000 to 1,200,000 clones, 75% to 85% seen once. Source material: memory CD4+ T cells from PBMCs. Subset denoted: CD45RA-negative fraction. Receptor source: a man between 18 and 35 years old in good health. Some clones in this sample may be carry-over from other donors' samples.

The V and J genes are TRBV28 and TRBJ1-4; D gene uncertain. V was shortened by 3 bases and J by 10 bases, with 12 bases between the two germline ends. The CDR3 sequence is 13 residues long. In germline, CDR1 is MDHEN, CDR2 SYDVKM. The CDR3 reads CASSLSPAGKLFF. For the CDR3, the DNA is TGTGCCAGCAGTTTGTCCCCGGCGGGAAAACTGTTTTTT.

This chain connects TRBV5-1 to TRBJ1-3, with 8 bases fitting TRBD1. The CDR3 sequence is 15 residues long. J gave up 4 bases and V 4 bases, and 7 bases lay outside the gene matches. CDR1 and CDR2 from the germline V gene are SGHRS and YFSETQ. In nucleotides, the CDR3 is TGCGCCAGCAGCGACTCCTGGACAGGGGGAAACACCATATATTTT. Translation: CASSDSWTGGNTIYF.

This rearrangement joins TRBV27 to TRBJ1-1; D might be TRBD1 (6 bases). V was pared by 8 bases and J by 7 bases, with 23 bases between. The CDR3 has 15 residues. Germline V gives CDR1 MNHEY, CDR2 SMNVEV (reference sequence). The DNA for the CDR3 is TGTGCCAGCGGGATGACTTGGGGGGCGCGCGGTGAAGCTTTCTTT. As protein: CASGMTWGARGEAFF.